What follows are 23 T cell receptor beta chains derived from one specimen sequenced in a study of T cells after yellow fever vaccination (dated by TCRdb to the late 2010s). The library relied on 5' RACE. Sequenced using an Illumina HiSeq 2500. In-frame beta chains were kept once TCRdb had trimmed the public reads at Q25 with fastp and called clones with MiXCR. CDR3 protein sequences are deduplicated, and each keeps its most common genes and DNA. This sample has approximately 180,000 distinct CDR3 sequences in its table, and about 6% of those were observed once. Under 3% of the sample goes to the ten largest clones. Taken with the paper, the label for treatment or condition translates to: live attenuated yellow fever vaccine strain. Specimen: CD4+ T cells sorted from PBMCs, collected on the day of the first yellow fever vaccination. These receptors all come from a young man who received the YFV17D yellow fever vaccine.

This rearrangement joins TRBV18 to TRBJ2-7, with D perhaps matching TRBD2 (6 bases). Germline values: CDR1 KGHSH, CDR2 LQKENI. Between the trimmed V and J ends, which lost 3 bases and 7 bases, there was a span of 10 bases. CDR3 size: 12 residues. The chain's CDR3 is CASSPSGEEQYF. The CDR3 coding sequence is TGTGCCAGCTCACCGTCGGGAGAAGAGCAGTACTTC.

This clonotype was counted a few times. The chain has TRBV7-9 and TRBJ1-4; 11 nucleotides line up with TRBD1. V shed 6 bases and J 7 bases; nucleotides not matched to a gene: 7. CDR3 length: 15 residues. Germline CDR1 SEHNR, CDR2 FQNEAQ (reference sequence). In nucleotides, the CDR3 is TGTGCCAGCAGAGTAGGACAGGGGGCGTCTGAAAAACTGTTTTTT. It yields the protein CASRVGQGASEKLFF.

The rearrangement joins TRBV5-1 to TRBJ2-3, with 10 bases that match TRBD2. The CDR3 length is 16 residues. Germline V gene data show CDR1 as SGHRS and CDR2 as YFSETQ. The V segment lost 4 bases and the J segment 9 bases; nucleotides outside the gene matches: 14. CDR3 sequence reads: CASSTGTSAPSRTQYF. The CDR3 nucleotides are TGCGCCAGCAGCACCGGGACTAGCGCGCCCAGTCGCACGCAGTATTTT.

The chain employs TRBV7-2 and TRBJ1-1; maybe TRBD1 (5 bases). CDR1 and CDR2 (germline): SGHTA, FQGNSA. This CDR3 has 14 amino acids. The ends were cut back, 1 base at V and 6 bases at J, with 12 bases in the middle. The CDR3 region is CASSLGGQFPEAFF. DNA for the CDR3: TGTGCCAGCAGCTTAGGCGGACAATTCCCTGAAGCTTTCTTT.

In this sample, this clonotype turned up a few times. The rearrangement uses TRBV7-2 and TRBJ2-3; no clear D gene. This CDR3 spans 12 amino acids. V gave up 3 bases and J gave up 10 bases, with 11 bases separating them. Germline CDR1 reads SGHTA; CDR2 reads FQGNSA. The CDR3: CASSFPQRAQYF. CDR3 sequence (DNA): TGTGCCAGCAGCTTTCCTCAGAGAGCGCAGTATTTT.

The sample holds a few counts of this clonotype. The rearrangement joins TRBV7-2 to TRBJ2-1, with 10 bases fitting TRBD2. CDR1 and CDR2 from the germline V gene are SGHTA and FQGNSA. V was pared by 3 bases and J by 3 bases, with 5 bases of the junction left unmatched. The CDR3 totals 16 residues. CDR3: CASSLGSGGLYNEQFF. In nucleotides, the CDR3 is TGTGCCAGCAGCTTGGGTAGCGGGGGGCTCTACAATGAGCAGTTCTTC.

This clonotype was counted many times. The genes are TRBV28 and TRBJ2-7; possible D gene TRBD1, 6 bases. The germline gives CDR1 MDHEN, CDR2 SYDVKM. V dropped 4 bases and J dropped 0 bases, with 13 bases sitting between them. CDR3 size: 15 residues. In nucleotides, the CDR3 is TGTGCCAGCAGTTCGGGACACACGAGCTCCTACGAGCAGTACGTC. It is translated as CASSSGHTSSYEQYV.

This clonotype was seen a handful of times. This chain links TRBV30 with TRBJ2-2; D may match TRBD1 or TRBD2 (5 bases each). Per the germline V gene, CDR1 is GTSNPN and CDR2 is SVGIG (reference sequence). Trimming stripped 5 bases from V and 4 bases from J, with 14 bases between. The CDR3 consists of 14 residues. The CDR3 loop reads CAWALGRGTGELFF. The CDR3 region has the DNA TGTGCCTGGGCCTTGGGACGCGGCACCGGGGAGCTGTTTTTT.

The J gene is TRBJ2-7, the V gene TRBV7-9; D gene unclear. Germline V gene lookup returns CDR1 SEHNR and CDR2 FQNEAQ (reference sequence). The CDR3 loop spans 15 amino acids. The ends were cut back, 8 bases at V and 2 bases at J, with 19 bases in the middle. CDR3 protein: CASRSFPWNTYEQYF. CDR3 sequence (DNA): TGTGCCAGCCGCTCTTTCCCGTGGAATACCTACGAGCAGTACTTC.

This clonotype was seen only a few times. The CDR3, as DNA: TGTGCCAGCAGCTTGGAGAGGACTAGCGCCACACAGTTCTTC. This codes for CASSLERTSATQFF. V gene TRBV5-8 combines with J gene TRBJ2-1; 9 nucleotides agree with TRBD2. The germline V gene encodes CDR1 SGHTS and CDR2 YDEGEE. The V segment lost 0 bases and the J segment 13 bases; nucleotides outside the gene matches: 8. CDR3 length: 14 amino acids.

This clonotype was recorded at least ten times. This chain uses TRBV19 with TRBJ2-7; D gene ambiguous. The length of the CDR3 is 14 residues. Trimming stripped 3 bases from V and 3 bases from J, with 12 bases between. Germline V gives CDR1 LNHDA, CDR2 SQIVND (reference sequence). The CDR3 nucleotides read TGTGCCAGTAGTATGTGGTCCGTGGTCTACGAGCAGTACGTC. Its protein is CASSMWSVVYEQYV.

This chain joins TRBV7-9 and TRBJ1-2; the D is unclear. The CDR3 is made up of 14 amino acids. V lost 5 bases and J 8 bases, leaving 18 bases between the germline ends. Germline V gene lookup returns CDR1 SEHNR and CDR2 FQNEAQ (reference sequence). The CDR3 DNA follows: TGTGCCAGCAGCCCCTTTGGGATCGGCGGCGGCTACACCTTC. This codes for CASSPFGIGGGYTF.

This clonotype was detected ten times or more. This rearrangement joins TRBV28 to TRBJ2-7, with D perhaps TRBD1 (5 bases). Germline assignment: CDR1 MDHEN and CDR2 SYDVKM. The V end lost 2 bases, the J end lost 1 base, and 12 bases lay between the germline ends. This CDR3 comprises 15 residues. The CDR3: CASSLGQGWSYEQYV. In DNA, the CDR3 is TGTGCCAGCAGTTTAGGTCAGGGTTGGTCCTACGAGCAGTACGTC.

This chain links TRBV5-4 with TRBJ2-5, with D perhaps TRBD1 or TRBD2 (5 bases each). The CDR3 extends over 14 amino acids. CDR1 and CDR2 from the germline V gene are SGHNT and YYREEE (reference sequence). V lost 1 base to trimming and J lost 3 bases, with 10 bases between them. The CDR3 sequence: CASSLKRGEETQYF. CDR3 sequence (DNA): TGTGCCAGCAGCTTGAAACGAGGGGAAGAGACCCAGTACTTC.

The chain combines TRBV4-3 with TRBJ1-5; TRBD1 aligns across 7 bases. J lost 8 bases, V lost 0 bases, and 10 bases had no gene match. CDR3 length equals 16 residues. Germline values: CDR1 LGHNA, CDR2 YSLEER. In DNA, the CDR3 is TGCGCCAGCAGCCAAGATCTCGACAGGGTTAGTAAGCCCCAGCATTTT. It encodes CASSQDLDRVSKPQHF.

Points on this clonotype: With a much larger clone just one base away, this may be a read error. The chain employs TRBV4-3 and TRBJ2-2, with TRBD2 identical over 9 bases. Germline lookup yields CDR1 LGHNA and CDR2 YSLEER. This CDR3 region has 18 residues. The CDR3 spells CANSQDVFAGGYTGELFF. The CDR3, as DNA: TGCGCCAACAGCCAAGATGTTTTTGCGGGGGGGTATACCGGGGAGCTGTTTTTT.

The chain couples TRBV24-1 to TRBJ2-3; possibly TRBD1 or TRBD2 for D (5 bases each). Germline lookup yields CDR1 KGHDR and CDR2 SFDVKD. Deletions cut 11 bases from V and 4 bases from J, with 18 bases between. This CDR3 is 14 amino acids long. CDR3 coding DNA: TGTGCCAGTGATTTCTCGGGGCCATCAGATACGCAGTATTTT. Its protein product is CASDFSGPSDTQYF.

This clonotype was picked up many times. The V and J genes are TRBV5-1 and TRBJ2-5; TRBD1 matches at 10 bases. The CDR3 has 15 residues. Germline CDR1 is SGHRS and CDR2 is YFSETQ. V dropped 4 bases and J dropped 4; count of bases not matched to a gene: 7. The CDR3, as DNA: TGCGCCAGCAGCCCAGGGACAGGGGATACAGAGACCCAGTACTTC. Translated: CASSPGTGDTETQYF.

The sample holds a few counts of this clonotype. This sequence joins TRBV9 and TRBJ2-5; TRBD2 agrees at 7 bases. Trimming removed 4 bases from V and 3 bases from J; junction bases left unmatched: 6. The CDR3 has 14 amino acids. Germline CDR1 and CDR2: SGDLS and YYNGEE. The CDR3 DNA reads TGTGCCAGCAGCCCCCGGGGGGTGGAAGAGACCCAGTACTTC. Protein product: CASSPRGVEETQYF. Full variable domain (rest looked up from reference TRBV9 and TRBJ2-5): DSGVTQTPKHLITATGQRVTLRCSPRSGDLSVYWYQQSLDQGLQFLIQYYNGEERAKGNILERFSAQQFPDLHSELNLSSLELGDSALYFCASSPRGVEETQYFGPGTRLLVL.

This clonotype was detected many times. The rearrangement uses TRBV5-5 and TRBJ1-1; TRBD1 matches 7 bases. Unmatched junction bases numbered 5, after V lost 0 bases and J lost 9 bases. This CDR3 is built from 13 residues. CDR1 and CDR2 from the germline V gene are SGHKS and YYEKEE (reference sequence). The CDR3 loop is CASSLVGTAQAFF. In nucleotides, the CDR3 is TGTGCCAGCAGCTTGGTAGGGACAGCCCAAGCTTTCTTT. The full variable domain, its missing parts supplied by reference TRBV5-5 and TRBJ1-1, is DAGVTQSPTHLIKTRGQQVTLRCSPISGHKSVSWYQQVLGQGPQFIFQYYEKEERGRGNFPDRFSARQFPNYSSELNVNALLLGDSALYLCASSLVGTAQAFFGQGTRLTVV.

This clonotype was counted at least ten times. CDR3 amino acids: CASNGDRAAGELFF. The DNA of the CDR3 is TGTGCCAGTAACGGGGACAGGGCGGCCGGGGAGCTGTTTTTT. This chain connects TRBV19 to TRBJ2-2, with 9 bases fitting TRBD1. CDR1 and CDR2 from the germline V gene are LNHDA and SQIVND (reference sequence). The V segment lost 7 bases and the J segment 6 bases; nucleotides outside the gene matches: 6. This CDR3 is 14 amino acids long.

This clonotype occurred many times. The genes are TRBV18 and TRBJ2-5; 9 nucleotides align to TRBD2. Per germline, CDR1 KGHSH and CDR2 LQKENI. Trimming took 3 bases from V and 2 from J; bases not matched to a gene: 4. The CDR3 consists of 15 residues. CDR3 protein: CASSPASGIQETQYF. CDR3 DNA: TGTGCCAGCTCACCTGCTAGCGGGATACAAGAGACCCAGTACTTC.

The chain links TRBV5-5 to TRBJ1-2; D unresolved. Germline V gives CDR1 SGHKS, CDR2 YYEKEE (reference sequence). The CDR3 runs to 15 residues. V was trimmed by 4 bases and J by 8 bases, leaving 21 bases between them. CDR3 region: CASSGMTSGPWGYTF. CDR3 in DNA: TGTGCCAGCAGCGGGATGACGTCCGGCCCTTGGGGCTACACCTTC.